The present T cell receptor beta chain was sequenced within a study of blood T cell repertoires in COVID-19. The overall study: Sites in the United States, Italy and Spain provided acute and convalescent COVID-19 samples. The analysed material was cDNA or gDNA that came from T cells, B-cell-depleted T cells, or PBMCs.

Original analysis: Estimates of nucleated cell counts were drawn from the amplification of reference gene primers. This table comes from immunoSEQ multiplex PCR, and its TCRdb copy is limited to in-frame clones, with some not included. Clone size and the V and J calls come from that table; the DNA yielded D and trimming. The table has more than 50,000 clones, approximately 80% seen once; the top ten hold approximately 52%. The CDR3 totals 16 residues. Germline V gene lookup returns CDR1 SEHNR and CDR2 FQNEAQ (reference sequence). After removal of 5 bases from V and 9 bases from J, the junction contained 15 bases not matched to a gene.

Sequencing was performed on peripheral blood. The sequence came from a woman older than 75 with acute or convalescent COVID-19. The V gene is TRBV7-9, the J gene TRBJ2-1; TRBD1 agrees at 8 bases. The CDR3 region has the DNA TGTGCCAGCAGCCCGAGGGACAGGACCAGCTACTCTGAGCAGTTCTTC. It codes for CASSPRDRTSYSEQFF.